These T cell receptor beta chains were read from a single sample in a study of control samples from healthy donors and cancer patients. The method was immunoSEQ multiplex PCR; TCRdb's version includes in-frame clones alone and lacks a portion of them. This sample yields about 17,000 clones, of which 85% to 90% are seen a single time; 32% belongs to the top ten. Sequences were obtained from PBMCs. Source of these receptors: a man between 60 and 75 years old with head and neck cancer. Both conserved end residues are part of each CDR3. Each record gives: clone size, V gene, D gene, J gene, CDR3 DNA, CDR3 protein. D genes are given only for firm matches. Clone size is given for some rows only: seen once, a few or many times, or a class if the clone is expanded.

.	TRBV19	.	TRBJ2-2	TGTGCCAGTAGTATGGAGACAGCGTCGAACACCGGGGAGCTGTTTTTT	CASSMETASNTGELFF
few	TRBV2	.	TRBJ1-6	TGTGCCAGCATCCCCTGGCAGGGAGATAATTCACCCCTCCACTTT	CASIPWQGDNSPLHF
.	TRBV19	.	TRBJ2-2	TGTGCCAGTAGTGATTGGGGATCCGGGGAGCTGTTTTTT	CASSDWGSGELFF
few	TRBV6-5	TRBD1	TRBJ2-2	TGTGCCAGTAGACAGGGGGCACACGGGGAGCTGTTTTTT	CASRQGAHGELFF
.	TRBV5-1	.	TRBJ2-3	TGCGCCAGCAGTCCGGGGGCGCTCAGCACAGATACGCAGTATTTT	CASSPGALSTDTQYF
.	TRBV11-3	TRBD1	TRBJ2-2	TGTGCCAGCAGCCAAACGACAGGGGGAGGCACCGGGGAGCTGTTTTTT	CASSQTTGGGTGELFF
.	TRBV19	.	TRBJ1-5	TGTGCCAGTAGTATGAAGGGGACGAGTCAGCCCCAGCATTTT	CASSMKGTSQPQHF
.	TRBV3-1/TRBV3-2	.	TRBJ1-1	TGTGCCAGCAGCCAGGGGGCTGAAGCTTTCTTT	CASSQGAEAFF
few	TRBV5-1	.	TRBJ1-2	TGCGCCAGCAGCCTCGGGAAGGATGGCTACACCTTC	CASSLGKDGYTF
.	TRBV6-6	TRBD1	TRBJ1-1	TGTGCCAGCTTCCGAGGACAGGGACGGACGAACACTGAAGCTTTCTTT	CASFRGQGRTNTEAFF
.	TRBV1	.	TRBJ2-3	TGCACCAGCTTTCCGGGACTTTTTCACAGAGATACGCAGTATTTT	CTSFPGLFHRDTQYF
few	TRBV5-5	.	TRBJ2-6	TGTGCCAGCAGCTTGGGAGGGGAGTCTGGGGCCAACGTCCTGACTTTC	CASSLGGESGANVLTF
.	TRBV5-6	TRBD2	TRBJ2-7	TGTGCCAGCAGCTTGAACGGCGGGGGGCGAGAGTACTACGAGCAGTACTTC	CASSLNGGGREYYEQYF
.	TRBV7-3	TRBD1	TRBJ1-1	TGTGCCAGCAGCTTAGACAGGGGAACTGAAGCTTTCTTT	CASSLDRGTEAFF
.	TRBV15	TRBD1	TRBJ2-7	TGTGCCACCAGCAAGCCGGGACAGGGTCTGTACGAGCAGTACTTC	CATSKPGQGLYEQYF
.	TRBV6-5	TRBD1	TRBJ2-7	TGTGCCAGCAGTTCCGTCTTCCGGGACAGGCCCCTAGAGCAGTACTTC	CASSSVFRDRPLEQYF
.	TRBV19	.	TRBJ1-6	TGTGCCAGTAGTGACAGGACCTCCTCGGATTCACCCCTCCACTTT	CASSDRTSSDSPLHF
.	TRBV3-1/TRBV3-2	TRBD2	TRBJ2-3	TGTGCCAGCAGCCGTAGCGGGGGAAGCACAGATACGCAGTATTTT	CASSRSGGSTDTQYF
.	TRBV5-8	TRBD1	TRBJ2-7	TGTGCCAGCAGCTCACTGACAGGGGGCTACGAGCAGTACTTC	CASSSLTGGYEQYF
.	TRBV12-3/TRBV12-4	TRBD2	TRBJ2-7	TGTGCCAGCAGTTTGAGTAGCGGGGGCGAGCAGTACTTC	CASSLSSGGEQYF
few	TRBV3-1/TRBV3-2	.	TRBJ2-7	TGTGCCAGCAGCCTTTTGACAGTTTCCGAGCAGTACTTC	CASSLLTVSEQYF
.	TRBV7-2	TRBD1	TRBJ2-4	TGTGCCAGCAGCTTACTGGGACAGGGAGGCGACTTC	CASSLLGQGGDF
once	TRBV5-5	.	TRBJ2-1	TGTGCCAGCAGCTTCAGCAGGGACAATGAGCAGTTCTTC	CASSFSRDNEQFF